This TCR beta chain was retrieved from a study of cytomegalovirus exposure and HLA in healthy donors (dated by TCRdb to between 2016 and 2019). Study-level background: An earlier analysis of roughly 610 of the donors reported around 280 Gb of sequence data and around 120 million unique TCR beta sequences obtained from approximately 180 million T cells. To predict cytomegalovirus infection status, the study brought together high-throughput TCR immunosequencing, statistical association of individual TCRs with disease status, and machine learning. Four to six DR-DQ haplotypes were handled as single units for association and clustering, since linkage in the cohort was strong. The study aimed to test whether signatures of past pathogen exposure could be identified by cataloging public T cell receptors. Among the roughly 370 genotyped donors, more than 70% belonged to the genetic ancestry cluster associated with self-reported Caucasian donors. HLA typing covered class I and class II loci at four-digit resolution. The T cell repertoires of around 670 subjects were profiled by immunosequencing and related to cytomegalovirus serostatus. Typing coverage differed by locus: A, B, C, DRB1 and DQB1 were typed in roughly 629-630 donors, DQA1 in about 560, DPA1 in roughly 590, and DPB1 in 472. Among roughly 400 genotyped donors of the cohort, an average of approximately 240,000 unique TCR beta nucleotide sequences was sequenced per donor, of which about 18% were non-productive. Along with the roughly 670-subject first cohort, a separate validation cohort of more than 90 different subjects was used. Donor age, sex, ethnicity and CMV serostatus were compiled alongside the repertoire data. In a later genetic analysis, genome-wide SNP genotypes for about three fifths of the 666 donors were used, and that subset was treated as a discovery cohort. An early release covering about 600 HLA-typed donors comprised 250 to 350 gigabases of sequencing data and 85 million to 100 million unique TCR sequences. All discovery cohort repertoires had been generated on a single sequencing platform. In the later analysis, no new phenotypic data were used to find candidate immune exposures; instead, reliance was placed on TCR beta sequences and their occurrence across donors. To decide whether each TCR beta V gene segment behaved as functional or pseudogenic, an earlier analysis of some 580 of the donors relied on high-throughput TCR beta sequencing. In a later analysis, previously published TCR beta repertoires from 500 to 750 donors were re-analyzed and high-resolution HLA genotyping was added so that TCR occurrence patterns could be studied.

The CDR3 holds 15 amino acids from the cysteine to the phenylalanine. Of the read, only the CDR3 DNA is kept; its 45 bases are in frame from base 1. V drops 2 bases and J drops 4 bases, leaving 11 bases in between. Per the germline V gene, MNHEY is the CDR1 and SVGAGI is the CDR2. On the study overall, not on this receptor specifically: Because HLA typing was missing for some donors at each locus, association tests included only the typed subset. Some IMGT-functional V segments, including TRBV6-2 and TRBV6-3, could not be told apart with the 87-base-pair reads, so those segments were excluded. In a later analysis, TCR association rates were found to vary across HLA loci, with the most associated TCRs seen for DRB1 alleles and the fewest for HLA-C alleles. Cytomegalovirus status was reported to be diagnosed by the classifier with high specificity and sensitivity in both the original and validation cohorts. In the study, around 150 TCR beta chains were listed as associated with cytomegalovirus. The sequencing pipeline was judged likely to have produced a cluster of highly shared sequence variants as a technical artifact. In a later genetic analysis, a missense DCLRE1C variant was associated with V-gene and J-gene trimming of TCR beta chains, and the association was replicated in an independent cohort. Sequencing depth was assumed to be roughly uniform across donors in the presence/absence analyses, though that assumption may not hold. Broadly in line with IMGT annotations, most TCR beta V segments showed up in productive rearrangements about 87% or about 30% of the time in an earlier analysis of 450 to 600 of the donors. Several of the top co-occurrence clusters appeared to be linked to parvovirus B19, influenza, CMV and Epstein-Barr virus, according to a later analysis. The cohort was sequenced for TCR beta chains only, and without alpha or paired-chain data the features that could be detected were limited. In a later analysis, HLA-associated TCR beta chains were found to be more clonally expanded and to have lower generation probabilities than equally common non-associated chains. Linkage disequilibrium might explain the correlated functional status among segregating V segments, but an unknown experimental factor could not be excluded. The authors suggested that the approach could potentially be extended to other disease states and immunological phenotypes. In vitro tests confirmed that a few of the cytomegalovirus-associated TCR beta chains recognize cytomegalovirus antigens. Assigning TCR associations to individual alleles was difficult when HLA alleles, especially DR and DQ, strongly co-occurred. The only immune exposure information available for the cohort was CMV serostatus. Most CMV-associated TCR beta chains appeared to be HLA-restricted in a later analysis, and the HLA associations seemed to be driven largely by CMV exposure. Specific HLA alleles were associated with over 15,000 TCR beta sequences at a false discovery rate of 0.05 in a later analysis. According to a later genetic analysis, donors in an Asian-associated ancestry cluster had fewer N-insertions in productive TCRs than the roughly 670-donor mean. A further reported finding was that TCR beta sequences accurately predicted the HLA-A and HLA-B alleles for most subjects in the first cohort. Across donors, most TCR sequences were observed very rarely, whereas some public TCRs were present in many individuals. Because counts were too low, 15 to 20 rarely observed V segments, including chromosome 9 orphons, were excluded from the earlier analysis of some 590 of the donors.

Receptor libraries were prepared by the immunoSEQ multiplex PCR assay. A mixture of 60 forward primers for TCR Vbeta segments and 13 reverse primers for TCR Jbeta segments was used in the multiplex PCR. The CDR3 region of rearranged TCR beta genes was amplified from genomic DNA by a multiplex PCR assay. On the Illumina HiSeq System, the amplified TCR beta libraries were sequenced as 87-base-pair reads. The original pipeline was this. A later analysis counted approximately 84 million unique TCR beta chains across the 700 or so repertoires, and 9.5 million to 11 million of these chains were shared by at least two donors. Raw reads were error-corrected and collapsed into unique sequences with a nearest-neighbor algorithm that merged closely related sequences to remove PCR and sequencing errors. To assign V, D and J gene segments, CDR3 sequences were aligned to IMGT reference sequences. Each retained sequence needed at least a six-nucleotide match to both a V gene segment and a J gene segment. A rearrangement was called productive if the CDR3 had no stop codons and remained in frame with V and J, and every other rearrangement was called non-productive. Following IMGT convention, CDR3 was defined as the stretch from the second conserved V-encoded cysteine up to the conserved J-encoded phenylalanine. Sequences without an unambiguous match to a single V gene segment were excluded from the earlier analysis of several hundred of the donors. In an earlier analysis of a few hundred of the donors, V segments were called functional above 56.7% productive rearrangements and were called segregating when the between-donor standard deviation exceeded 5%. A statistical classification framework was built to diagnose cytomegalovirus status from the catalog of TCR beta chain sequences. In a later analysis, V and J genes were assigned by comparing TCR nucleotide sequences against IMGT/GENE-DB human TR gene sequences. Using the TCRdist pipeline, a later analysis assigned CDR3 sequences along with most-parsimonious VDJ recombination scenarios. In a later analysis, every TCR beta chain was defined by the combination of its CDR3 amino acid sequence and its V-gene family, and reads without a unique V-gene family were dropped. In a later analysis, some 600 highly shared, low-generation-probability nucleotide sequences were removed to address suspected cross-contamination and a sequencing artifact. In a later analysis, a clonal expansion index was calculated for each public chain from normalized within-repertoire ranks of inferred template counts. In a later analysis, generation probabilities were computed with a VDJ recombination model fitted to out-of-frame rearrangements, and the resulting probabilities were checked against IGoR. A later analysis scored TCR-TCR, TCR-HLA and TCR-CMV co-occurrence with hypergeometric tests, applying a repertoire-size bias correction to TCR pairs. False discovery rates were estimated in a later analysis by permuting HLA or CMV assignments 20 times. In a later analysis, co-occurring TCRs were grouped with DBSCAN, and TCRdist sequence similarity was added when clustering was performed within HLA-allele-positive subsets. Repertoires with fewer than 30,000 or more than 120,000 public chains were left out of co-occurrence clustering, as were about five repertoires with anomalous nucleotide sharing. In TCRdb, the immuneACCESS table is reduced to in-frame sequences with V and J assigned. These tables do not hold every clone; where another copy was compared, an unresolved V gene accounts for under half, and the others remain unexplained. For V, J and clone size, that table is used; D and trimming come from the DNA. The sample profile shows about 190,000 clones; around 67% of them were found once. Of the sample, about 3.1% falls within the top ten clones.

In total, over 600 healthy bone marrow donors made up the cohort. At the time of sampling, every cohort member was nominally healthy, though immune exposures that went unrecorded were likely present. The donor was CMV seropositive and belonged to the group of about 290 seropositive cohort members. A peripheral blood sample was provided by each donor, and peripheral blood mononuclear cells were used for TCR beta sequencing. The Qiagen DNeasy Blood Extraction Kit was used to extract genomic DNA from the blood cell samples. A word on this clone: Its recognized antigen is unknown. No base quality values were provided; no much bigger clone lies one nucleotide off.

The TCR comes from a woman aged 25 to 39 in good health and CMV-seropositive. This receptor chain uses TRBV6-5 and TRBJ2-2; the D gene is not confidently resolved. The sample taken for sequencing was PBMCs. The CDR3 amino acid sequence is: CASSYDRPGTGELFF. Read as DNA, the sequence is TGTGCCAGCAGTTACGACCGTCCGGGCACCGGGGAGCTGTTTTTT.